Listed here are 26 T cell receptor beta chains from one sample, sequenced in a study of T cells in Graves' hyperthyroidism and ophthalmopathy. RNA transcripts gave rise to amplified TCR beta CDR3 regions. An initial round of RT-PCR targeting the TCR CDR3 relied on the HTBI primer set. TCRdb used MiXCR to reprocess the multiplex PCR reads, holding one entry per CDR3 protein. The table lists hundreds of thousands of distinct CDR3 sequences, around a quarter of them singletons. Material for sequencing was blood. The receptors shown here come from a woman younger than 45 with Graves' ophthalmopathy.

This clonotype was seen a handful of times. The chain recombines TRBV2 with TRBJ2-5; tentative D call: TRBD1 (5 bases). Germline-derived CDR1 and CDR2 are SNHLY and FYNNEI. The CDR3 runs 14 residues. The germline V and J ends were trimmed by 9 bases and 2 bases, with 16 bases remaining between them. The CDR3 reads CARRARQSQETQYF. The CDR3 DNA reads as TGTGCCAGGAGAGCACGACAGTCACAAGAGACCCAGTACTTC.

This clonotype was counted a few times. The chain carries TRBV30 and TRBJ1-5; D is unclear. Trimming cost V 1 base and J 2 bases, with 12 bases left between them. This CDR3 spans 15 amino acids. Germline V gene lookup returns CDR1 GTSNPN and CDR2 SVGIG (reference sequence). The DNA for the CDR3 is TGTGCCTGGAGTGCCCCACCTGGGGGCAATCAGCCCCAGCATTTT. This encodes CAWSAPPGGNQPQHF.

This chain links TRBV3-1 with TRBJ2-7; TRBD2 matches at 11 bases. The CDR3 has 14 residues. Germline loops: CDR1 LGHDT, CDR2 YNNKEL (reference sequence). The junction had 4 bases not matched to a gene; V was cut back by 3 bases and J by 6 bases. This chain's CDR3 is CASSQSLAGVEQYF. CDR3 DNA: TGTGCCAGCAGCCAGTCACTAGCGGGAGTCGAGCAGTACTTC.

The rearrangement uses TRBV6-1 and TRBJ1-1; perhaps TRBD1 as D (6 bases). Germline assignment: CDR1 MNHNS and CDR2 SASEGT. Trimming took off 3 bases at V and 0 bases at J, with 14 bases between the two ends. The CDR3 length is 16 residues. CDR3 nucleotide sequence: TGTGCCAGCAGTGATACCGCAGGGGCCTTGAACACTGAAGCTTTCTTT. Translating it yields CASSDTAGALNTEAFF.

In this sample, this clonotype turned up many times. V usage is TRBV5-8 and J usage is TRBJ1-1, with D perhaps matching TRBD1 (5 bases). V lost 1 base and J 4 bases, leaving 11 bases between the germline ends. The V gene's germline CDR1 is SGHTS and CDR2 YDEGEE. The CDR3 spans 14 residues. The CDR3 loop reads CASSLLGGTTEAFF. In DNA, the CDR3 is TGTGCCAGCAGCTTGTTGGGGGGGACCACTGAAGCTTTCTTT.

At least ten counts were recorded for this clonotype. A much larger clone differs from this one at a single base, so this may be a read error. J is TRBJ2-7 and V is TRBV12-3 or TRBV12-4, with a weak D call TRBD2 (5 bases). CDR3 length: 12 residues. V lost 7 bases, J lost 6 bases, and 13 bases lay in between. The CDR3 nucleotides read TGTGCCAGCAATGGCGCGGGTGGCGAGCAGTACTTC. Protein: CASNGAGGEQYF.

This clonotype was picked up a small number of times. V is TRBV12-3 or TRBV12-4 and J is TRBJ1-5; D remains ambiguous. Between the trimmed V and J ends, which lost 4 bases and 11 bases, there was a span of 18 bases. The CDR3 is made up of 14 amino acids. CDR3 in amino acids: CASSSPEGPGAQHF. The CDR3 nucleotides are TGTGCCAGCAGTTCCCCCGAGGGCCCGGGAGCCCAGCATTTT.

V and J are TRBV7-8 and TRBJ2-5; 7 nucleotides line up with TRBD1. The junction had 5 bases not matched to a gene; V was cut back by 0 bases and J by 1 base. In germline, CDR1 is SGHVS, CDR2 FQNEAQ. The CDR3 covers 16 residues. The CDR3, as DNA: TGTGCCAGCAGCTTAGCCCCTGGGACAGTCCAAGAGACCCAGTACTTC. Protein product: CASSLAPGTVQETQYF.

This clonotype was counted only a few times. The genes are TRBV9 and TRBJ2-2; D ambiguous. Deletions cut 0 bases from V and 8 bases from J, with 5 bases between. Germline V gene lookup returns CDR1 SGDLS and CDR2 YYNGEE. The CDR3 covers 12 residues. The CDR3 DNA is TGTGCCAGCAGCGTAGCTATTGGGGAGCTGTTTTTT. Its protein is CASSVAIGELFF.

The table lists this clonotype with a few counts. A read error may account for a junction end that differs from germline. The V gene is TRBV6-1, the J gene TRBJ1-1, with D perhaps matching TRBD1 (5 bases). The CDR3 is 14 amino acids. Germline assignment: CDR1 MNHNS and CDR2 SASEGT. CDR3 sequence reads: CASSGDMWGTDAFF. CDR3 bases: TGTGCCAGCAGTGGAGACATGTGGGGCACTGATGCTTTCTTT.

This clonotype was counted only a few times. A much larger clone differs from this one at a single base, so this may be a read error. The V gene is TRBV29-1, the J gene TRBJ1-1; maybe TRBD1 (6 bases). This CDR3 contains 13 residues. The V gene's germline CDR1 is SQVTM and CDR2 ANQGSEA. CDR3 region: CSVGRGPGTEACF. The DNA for the CDR3 is TGCAGCGTAGGACGGGGGCCGGGCACTGAAGCTTGCTTT.

Many counts were recorded for this clonotype. The gene calls are TRBV6-2 or TRBV6-3 and TRBJ2-6; TRBD1 matches 10 bases. Trimming cost V 6 bases and J 0 bases; bases outside gene matches: 11. From germline, CDR1 is MNHEY and CDR2 SVGEGT. The CDR3 spans 19 residues. CDR3 protein: CASRVAGTGASSGANVLTF. The CDR3 coding sequence is TGTGCCAGCAGGGTTGCCGGGACAGGGGCAAGCTCTGGGGCCAACGTCCTGACTTTC.

This clonotype showed up many times. The chain uses TRBV28 and TRBJ2-4; D is ambiguous. The germline CDR1 and CDR2 sequences are MDHEN and SYDVKM. There are 14 residues in the CDR3. The germline V and J ends were trimmed by 6 bases and 0 bases, with 9 bases remaining between them. The CDR3 loop reads CASSPLLAKNIQYF. In DNA, the CDR3 is TGTGCCAGCAGCCCACTCTTAGCCAAAAACATTCAGTACTTC. The full variable domain, its missing parts supplied by reference TRBV28 and TRBJ2-4, is DVKVTQSSRYLVKRTGEKVFLECVQDMDHENMFWYRQDPGLGLRLIYFSYDVKMKEKGDIPEGYSVSREKKERFSLILESASTNQTSMYLCASSPLLAKNIQYFGAGTRLSVL.

The chain has TRBV11-2 and TRBJ1-2; 9 bases fit TRBD1. V dropped 2 bases and J dropped 3; count of bases not matched to a gene: 7. Germline V gene sequence: CDR1 SGHAT, CDR2 FQNNGV. This CDR3 region has 16 residues. The CDR3 reads CASSLTRDRDHYGYTF. The CDR3 coding sequence is TGTGCCAGCAGCTTAACCCGGGACAGGGATCACTATGGCTACACCTTC.

This clonotype appeared a few times. A junction end diverges from the germline sequence, so it may reflect a read error. The V and J genes are TRBV11-2 and TRBJ1-1; D is uncertain. CDR3 length: 14 amino acids. Germline-derived CDR1 and CDR2 are SGHAT and FQNNGV. The DNA for the CDR3 is TGTGCCAACAGCTTAGCAGGCGGGAACACTGAAGCTTTCTTT. Its translation: CANSLAGGNTEAFF.

The CDR3 is CASSLSEGAHRKTQYF. In nucleotides, the CDR3 is TGTGCCAGCAGTTTATCGGAGGGGGCGCACCGAAAGACCCAGTACTTC. This sequence joins TRBV27 and TRBJ2-5; a weak D match, TRBD1 (7 bases). CDR1 is MNHEY, CDR2 SMNVEV, per germline (reference sequence). Trimming took 0 bases from V and 6 from J, leaving 17 bases between them. This CDR3 comprises 16 residues.

This clonotype has at least ten counts. J is TRBJ1-3 and V is TRBV6-1; D is ambiguous. V lost 2 bases, J lost 3 bases, and 11 bases lay in between. Germline values: CDR1 MNHNS, CDR2 SASEGT. CDR3 length: 15 residues. The CDR3 spells CASSEFSGFGNTIYF. The CDR3, as DNA: TGTGCCAGCAGTGAATTTTCTGGTTTTGGAAACACCATATATTTT.

This clonotype was seen ten or more times. This rearrangement joins TRBV29-1 to TRBJ2-5, with TRBD2 matching 8 bases. With 7 bases clipped from V and 1 base from J, the junction kept 5 bases outside the gene matches. Germline V gene lookup returns CDR1 SQVTM and CDR2 ANQGSEA. The CDR3 runs to 13 residues. CDR3 nucleotide sequence: TGCAGCGCCTCGGGAGGGGGCCAAGAGACCCAGTACTTC. Translated, it gives CSASGGGQETQYF.

This clonotype was counted ten times or more. Compared with germline, one end of the junction differs, possibly owing to a read error. This chain links TRBV20-1 with TRBJ1-1, with TRBD1 matching over 7 bases. This CDR3 contains 14 residues. Germline V gene data show CDR1 as DFQATT and CDR2 as SNEGSKA (reference sequence). The DNA for the CDR3 is TGCAGTGCTACCAAGACAGGGTTGAACACTAAAGCTTTCTTT. It translates to CSATKTGLNTKAFF.

This clonotype was detected ten times or more. In nucleotides, the CDR3 is TGTGCCAGCAGCCCTCGGACGTTATGGGAGCTGTTTTTT. Translating it yields CASSPRTLWELFF. The chain joins TRBV7-2 to TRBJ2-2; no clear D gene. Germline CDR1 and CDR2: SGHTA and FQGNSA. Trimming pared 5 bases from V and 9 bases from J, leaving 13 bases between. This CDR3 has 13 residues.

This clonotype occurred many times. This sequence joins TRBV6-2 or TRBV6-3 and TRBJ2-7; TRBD1 or TRBD2 may be the D gene (6 bases each). The CDR3 is 14 amino acids. Trimming cost V 4 bases and J 3 bases, with 13 bases left between them. CDR1 and CDR2 from the germline V gene are MNHEY and SVGEGT. This chain's CDR3 is CASSFPGAIYEQYF. CDR3 coding DNA: TGTGCCAGCAGTTTCCCGGGGGCAATCTACGAGCAGTACTTC.

The chain couples TRBV12-3 or TRBV12-4 to TRBJ1-5, with a possible D match to TRBD1 (6 bases). V lost 1 base and J 0 bases, leaving 7 bases between the germline ends. The CDR3 has 15 amino acids. DNA of the CDR3: TGTGCCAGCAGTTTAGTGGACAGTAGCAATCAGCCCCAGCATTTT. Protein sequence: CASSLVDSSNQPQHF.

This clonotype was found many times. The V and J genes are TRBV2 and TRBJ2-1; possibly TRBD1 for D (6 bases). This CDR3 spans 15 amino acids. Germline values: CDR1 SNHLY, CDR2 FYNNEI. Trimming removed 1 base at V and 4 bases at J, with 11 bases between. The CDR3 DNA follows: TGTGCCAGCAGTGAAGTCCAGGGGTATTACAATGAGCAGTTCTTC. It encodes CASSEVQGYYNEQFF.

This clonotype came up a few times. The rearrangement links TRBV30 to TRBJ1-2; tentatively, D is TRBD1 (5 bases). Germline V CDR1 and CDR2: GTSNPN, SVGIG (reference sequence). The CDR3 extends over 14 amino acids. V was clipped by 5 bases and J by 14 bases, with 27 bases between them. The DNA for the CDR3 is TGTGCCTGGTACCCCCCGGGGACGGCATTGTCCCCAACCTTC. It translates to CAWYPPGTALSPTF.

This clonotype was seen repeatedly, ten times or more. The rearrangement joins TRBV12-3 or TRBV12-4 to TRBJ1-1; D gene unclear. V lost 6 bases and J 5 bases, leaving 7 bases between the germline ends. The CDR3 is 11 amino acids. Here the CDR3 DNA reads TGTGCCAGCAGATTCAGTACTGAAGCTTTCTTT. It codes for CASRFSTEAFF.

The V call is TRBV6-5, the J call TRBJ1-1, with 8 bases matching TRBD1. The V and J ends lost 1 base and 0 bases, in that order; junction bases with no gene match: 4. This CDR3 is built from 16 residues. Germline lookup yields CDR1 MNHEY and CDR2 SVGAGI. CDR3 sequence reads: CASSYWGTGLNTEAFF. The CDR3 DNA is TGTGCCAGCAGTTACTGGGGGACAGGATTGAACACTGAAGCTTTCTTT.